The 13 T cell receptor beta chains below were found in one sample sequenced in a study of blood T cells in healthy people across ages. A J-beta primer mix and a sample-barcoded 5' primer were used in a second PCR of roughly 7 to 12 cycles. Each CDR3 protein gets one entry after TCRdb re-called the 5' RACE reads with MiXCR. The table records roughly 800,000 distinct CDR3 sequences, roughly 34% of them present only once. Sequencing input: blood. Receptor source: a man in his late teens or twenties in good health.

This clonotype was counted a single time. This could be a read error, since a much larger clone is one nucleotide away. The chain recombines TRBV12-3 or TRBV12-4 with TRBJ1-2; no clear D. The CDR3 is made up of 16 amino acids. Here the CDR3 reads CASSLRQATANYGNTF. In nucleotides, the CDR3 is TGTGCCAGCAGTTTAAGGCAGGCGACTGCTAACTATGGCAACACCTTC.

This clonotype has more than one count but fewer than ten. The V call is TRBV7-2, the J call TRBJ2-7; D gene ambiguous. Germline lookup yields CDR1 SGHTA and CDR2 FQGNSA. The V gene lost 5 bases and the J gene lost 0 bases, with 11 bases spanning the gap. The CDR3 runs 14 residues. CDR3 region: CASSEAASSYEQYF. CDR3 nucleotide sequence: TGTGCCAGCAGCGAAGCCGCTTCCTCCTACGAGCAGTACTTC.

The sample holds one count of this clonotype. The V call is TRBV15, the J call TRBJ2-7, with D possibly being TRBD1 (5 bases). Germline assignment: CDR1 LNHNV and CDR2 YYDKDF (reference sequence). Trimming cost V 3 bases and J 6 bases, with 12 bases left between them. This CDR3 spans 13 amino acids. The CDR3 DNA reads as TGTGCCACCAGCAGTGCAGGGTCGGGCGAGCAGTACTTC. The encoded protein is CATSSAGSGEQYF. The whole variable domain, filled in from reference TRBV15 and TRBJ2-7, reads DAMVIQNPRYQVTQFGKPVTLSCSQTLNHNVMYWYQQKSSQAPKLLFHYYDKDFNNEADTPDNFQSRRPNTSFCFLDIRSPGLGDTAMYLCATSSAGSGEQYFGPGTRLTVT.

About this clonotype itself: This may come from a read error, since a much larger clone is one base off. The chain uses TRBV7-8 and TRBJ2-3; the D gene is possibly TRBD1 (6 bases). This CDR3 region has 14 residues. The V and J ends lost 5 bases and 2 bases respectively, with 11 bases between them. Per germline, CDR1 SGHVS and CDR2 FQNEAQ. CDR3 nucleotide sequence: TGTGCCAGCAGCGTCCGGACAGCCACAGATACGCAGTATTTT. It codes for CASSVRTATDTQYF.

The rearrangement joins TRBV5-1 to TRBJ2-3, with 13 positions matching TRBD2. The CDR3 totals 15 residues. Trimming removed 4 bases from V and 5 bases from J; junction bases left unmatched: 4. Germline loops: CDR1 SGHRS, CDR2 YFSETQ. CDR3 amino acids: CASSELAGGQDTQYF. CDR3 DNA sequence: TGCGCCAGCAGCGAACTAGCGGGGGGGCAAGATACGCAGTATTTT. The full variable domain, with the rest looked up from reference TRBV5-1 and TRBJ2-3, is KAGVTQTPRYLIKTRGQQVTLSCSPISGHRSVSWYQQTPGQGLQFLFEYFSETQRNKGNFPGRFSGRQFSNSRSEMNVSTLELGDSALYLCASSELAGGQDTQYFGPGTRLTVL.

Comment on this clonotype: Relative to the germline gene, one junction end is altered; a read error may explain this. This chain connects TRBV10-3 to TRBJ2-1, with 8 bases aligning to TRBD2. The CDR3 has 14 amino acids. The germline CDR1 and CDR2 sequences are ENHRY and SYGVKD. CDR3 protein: CAISGRGGNNERFF. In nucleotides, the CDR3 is TGTGCCATCAGTGGGCGCGGGGGGAACAATGAGCGGTTCTTC.

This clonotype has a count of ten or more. CDR3 protein: CASSYSREGTEAFF. Here the CDR3 DNA reads TGTGCCAGCAGTTACTCGAGAGAGGGCACTGAAGCTTTCTTT. The V and J genes are TRBV6-5 and TRBJ1-1; D gene ambiguous. Germline CDR1 MNHEY, CDR2 SVGAGI. Trimming pared 0 bases from V and 4 bases from J, leaving 9 bases between. CDR3 length equals 14 residues.

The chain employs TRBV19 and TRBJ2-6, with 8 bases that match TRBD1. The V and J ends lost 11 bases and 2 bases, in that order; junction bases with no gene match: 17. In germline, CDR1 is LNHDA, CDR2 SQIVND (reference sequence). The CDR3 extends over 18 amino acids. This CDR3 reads CASSQMTGAPTGANVLTF. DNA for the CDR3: TGTGCCTCAAGTCAAATGACAGGGGCCCCGACTGGGGCCAACGTCCTGACTTTC.

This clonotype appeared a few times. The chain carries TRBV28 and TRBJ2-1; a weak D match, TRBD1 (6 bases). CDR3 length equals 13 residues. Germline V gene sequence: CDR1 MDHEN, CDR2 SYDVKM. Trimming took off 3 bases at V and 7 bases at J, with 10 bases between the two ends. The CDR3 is CASSFTGLNEQFF. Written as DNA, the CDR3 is TGTGCCAGCAGTTTCACAGGGCTGAATGAGCAGTTCTTC. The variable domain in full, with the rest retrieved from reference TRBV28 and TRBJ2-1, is DVKVTQSSRYLVKRTGEKVFLECVQDMDHENMFWYRQDPGLGLRLIYFSYDVKMKEKGDIPEGYSVSREKKERFSLILESASTNQTSMYLCASSFTGLNEQFFGPGTRLTVL.

For the CDR3, the DNA is TGCAGTGCTTCGACAGTCGGTATTTCCTATAATTCACCCCTCCACTTT. Its protein is CSASTVGISYNSPLHF. V usage is TRBV20-1 and J usage is TRBJ1-6, with D possibly being TRBD1 (5 bases). The V and J ends lost 5 bases and 1 base respectively, with 15 bases between them. This CDR3 has 16 residues. Per germline, CDR1 DFQATT and CDR2 SNEGSKA (reference sequence).

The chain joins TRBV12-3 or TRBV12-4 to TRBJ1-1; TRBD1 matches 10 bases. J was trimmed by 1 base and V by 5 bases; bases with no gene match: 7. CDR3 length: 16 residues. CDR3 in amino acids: CASSVRQGAKNTEAFF. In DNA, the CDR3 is TGTGCCAGCAGTGTACGACAGGGGGCCAAGAACACTGAAGCTTTCTTT.

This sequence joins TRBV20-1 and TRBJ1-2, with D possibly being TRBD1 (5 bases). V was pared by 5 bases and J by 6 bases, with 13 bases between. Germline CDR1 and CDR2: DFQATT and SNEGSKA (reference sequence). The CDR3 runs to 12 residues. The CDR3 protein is CSAAGTGHGYTF. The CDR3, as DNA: TGCAGTGCTGCCGGGACCGGCCATGGCTACACCTTC.

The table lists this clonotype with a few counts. The CDR3 spells CASSQGVSVEQYF. CDR3 in DNA: TGCGCCAGCAGCCAAGGGGTTAGCGTCGAGCAGTACTTC. The rearrangement uses TRBV4-3 and TRBJ2-5; TRBD2 is a possible D gene (5 bases). The J call may be mistaken, given a closer DNA end match to TRBJ2-7. This CDR3 region has 13 residues. Looked up from germline, CDR1 is LGHNA and CDR2 is YSLEER.